The 11 T cell receptor beta chains reported below all come from one sample, sequenced in a study of T cell responses to AZD1222 COVID-19 vaccine. The protocol was immunoSEQ multiplex PCR, while the TCRdb copy is restricted to in-frame clones and leaves out a portion. Of roughly 150,000 clones detected, 80% to 90% appear once; the ten largest clones hold more than 6.5%. Here the sequenced sample was peripheral blood, taken after recovery from COVID-19. Receptors were obtained from an adult who had recovered from COVID-19.

The rearrangement uses TRBV7-2 and TRBJ2-3; D ambiguous. In germline, CDR1 is SGHTA, CDR2 FQGNSA. V lost 4 bases to trimming and J lost 2 bases, with 1 base between them. This CDR3 has 11 amino acids. The CDR3 is CASSYTDTQYF. CDR3 DNA sequence: TGTGCCAGCAGCTACACAGATACGCAGTATTTT.

The chain carries TRBV27 and TRBJ2-7; maybe TRBD2 (6 bases). This CDR3 region has 13 residues. V lost 10 bases and J 6 bases, leaving 19 bases between the germline ends. Germline assignment: CDR1 MNHEY and CDR2 SMNVEV (reference sequence). CDR3 sequence: CATSRGTSGEQYF. Here the CDR3 DNA reads TGTGCCACCTCCCGCGGGACCTCGGGCGAGCAGTACTTC.

The rearrangement uses TRBV28 and TRBJ1-1; D unresolved. Trimming left V 3 bases short and J 10 bases short, with 15 bases between. There are 13 residues in the CDR3. Germline CDR1 MDHEN, CDR2 SYDVKM. The chain's CDR3 is CASSFGRMMGAFF. Here the CDR3 DNA reads TGTGCCAGCAGTTTCGGCAGGATGATGGGAGCTTTCTTT.

The chain joins TRBV15 to TRBJ1-1; D possibly corresponds to TRBD1 (6 bases). V lost 5 bases, J lost 4 bases, and 11 bases lay in between. There are 13 residues in the CDR3. Germline CDR1 is LNHNV and CDR2 is YYDKDF (reference sequence). The CDR3 here is CATSRWGRTEAFF. The CDR3 DNA sequence: TGTGCCACCAGCCGCTGGGGGCGCACTGAAGCTTTCTTT.

The rearrangement joins TRBV28 to TRBJ2-7; 11 bases agree with TRBD2. J gave up 4 bases and V 6 bases, and 20 bases lay outside the gene matches. The CDR3 is made up of 19 amino acids. Germline CDR1 MDHEN, CDR2 SYDVKM. The CDR3 loop reads CASSSRGLNSSGRTYEQYF. In DNA, the CDR3 is TGTGCCAGCAGCTCGCGGGGGCTAAACTCTAGCGGGAGGACGTACGAGCAGTACTTC.

The chain joins TRBV7-9 to TRBJ1-1; the match to TRBD1 covers 10 bases. This CDR3 comprises 17 residues. Per germline, CDR1 SEHNR and CDR2 FQNEAQ (reference sequence). The J segment lost 1 base and the V segment lost 3 bases, leaving 8 bases of the junction unmatched. The CDR3 DNA reads TGTGCCAGCAGCTTCCCGGGGACAGGGGCGAAGAACACTGAAGCTTTCTTT. Protein sequence: CASSFPGTGAKNTEAFF. Together with reference TRBV7-9 and TRBJ1-1, the CDR3 gives the full variable domain: DTGVSQNPRHKITKRGQNVTFRCDPISEHNRLYWYRQTLGQGPEFLTYFQNEAQLEKSRLLSDRFSAERPKGSFSTLEIQRTEQGDSAMYLCASSFPGTGAKNTEAFFGQGTRLTVV.

The rearrangement joins TRBV19 to TRBJ1-1; D may be TRBD1 (6 bases). The CDR3 runs to 15 residues. V was cut by 5 bases and J by 0 bases, with 13 bases left in between. CDR1 and CDR2 from the germline V gene are LNHDA and SQIVND (reference sequence). This CDR3 reads CASSRQRGMNTEAFF. The CDR3 DNA reads TGTGCCAGTAGTCGACAGAGGGGGATGAACACTGAAGCTTTCTTT.

V usage is TRBV2 and J usage is TRBJ2-5; D is uncertain. Trimming removed 7 bases at V and 0 bases at J, with 6 bases between. The CDR3 length is 12 residues. Germline-derived CDR1 and CDR2 are SNHLY and FYNNEI. The CDR3, as DNA: TGTGCCAGCATTAGGAACCAAGAGACCCAGTACTTC. Translated, it gives CASIRNQETQYF.

This chain links TRBV28 with TRBJ2-3; no clear D. Deletions cut 1 base from V and 4 bases from J, with 15 bases between. Germline V gene sequence: CDR1 MDHEN, CDR2 SYDVKM. This CDR3 region has 16 residues. The CDR3 DNA follows: TGTGCCAGCAGTTTATCCGGAAAAAGGAGCGCAGATACGCAGTATTTT. Translated: CASSLSGKRSADTQYF.

V is TRBV18 and J is TRBJ2-2, with 7 bases matching TRBD1. The CDR3 covers 14 residues. Germline V gene sequence: CDR1 KGHSH, CDR2 LQKENI. V lost 6 bases to trimming and J lost 7 bases; unmatched junction nucleotides: 8. The CDR3, as DNA: TGTGCCAGCTCGCCGACAGGGACCATCGGGGAGCTGTTTTTT. This translates into CASSPTGTIGELFF.

The chain employs TRBV5-6 and TRBJ2-7; 7 bases are a match to TRBD1. CDR3 length equals 14 residues. Trimming at V came to 2 bases and at J to 7 bases, leaving 9 bases not matched to a gene. Germline CDR1 is SGHDT and CDR2 is YYEEEE. The CDR3 loop is CASSLGTGVREQYF. CDR3 DNA sequence: TGTGCCAGCAGCTTAGGAACAGGGGTAAGGGAGCAGTACTTC.